These 8 T cell receptor beta chains originate from one sample sequenced in a study of T cells in Graves' hyperthyroidism and ophthalmopathy. Researchers took RNA transcripts and amplified the TCR beta CDR3 regions from them. TCR CDR3 regions were first amplified by RT-PCR with HTBI primers. TCRdb re-called the multiplex PCR reads with MiXCR, one entry per CDR3 protein. The sample lists hundreds of thousands of distinct CDR3 sequences, just under 20% occurring once. Specimen: blood. The receptors were gathered from a man aged 40-49 years with Graves' ophthalmopathy.

This clonotype was picked up many times. The genes are TRBV7-2 and TRBJ2-7; 10 nucleotides align to TRBD2. Trimming took 5 bases from V and 6 from J; bases not matched to a gene: 13. Germline V lookup: CDR1 SGHTA, CDR2 FQGNSA. The CDR3 consists of 16 residues. CDR3 residues: CASSVYFSGRRGEQYF. CDR3 DNA sequence: TGTGCCAGCAGCGTCTACTTTAGCGGGAGGCGCGGCGAGCAGTACTTC.

The chain joins TRBV6-5 to TRBJ1-4, with a possible D match to TRBD1 (5 bases). The germline V gene has CDR1 MNHEY and CDR2 SVGAGI. With 0 bases removed from V and 6 bases from J, the gap between germline ends came to 11 bases. The CDR3 loop spans 15 amino acids. The CDR3 loop reads CASSYSGTADEKLFF. CDR3 sequence (DNA): TGTGCCAGCAGTTACTCGGGGACGGCGGATGAAAAACTGTTTTTT.

This clonotype was seen many times. This chain links TRBV5-1 with TRBJ1-1; D gene unclear. This CDR3 has 14 amino acids. In germline, CDR1 is SGHRS, CDR2 YFSETQ. V lost 1 base and J lost 4, with 11 bases in between. The CDR3 DNA reads TGCGCCAGCAGCTTGAAGGGCGATGTCACTGAAGCTTTCTTT. Its protein product is CASSLKGDVTEAFF. Looking up the rest from reference TRBV5-1 and TRBJ1-1 gives the full variable domain: KAGVTQTPRYLIKTRGQQVTLSCSPISGHRSVSWYQQTPGQGLQFLFEYFSETQRNKGNFPGRFSGRQFSNSRSEMNVSTLELGDSALYLCASSLKGDVTEAFFGQGTRLTVV.

The V call is TRBV5-1, the J call TRBJ2-7; TRBD2 agrees at 7 bases. Germline V gene data show CDR1 as SGHRS and CDR2 as YFSETQ. V gave up 2 bases and J gave up 5 bases; unmatched junction bases: 7. The CDR3 is made up of 14 amino acids. The CDR3 here is CASSLGSGPNEQYF. In DNA form, the CDR3 reads TGCGCCAGCAGCTTAGGTAGCGGGCCCAACGAGCAGTACTTC. Complete variable domain (other parts from reference TRBV5-1 and TRBJ2-7): KAGVTQTPRYLIKTRGQQVTLSCSPISGHRSVSWYQQTPGQGLQFLFEYFSETQRNKGNFPGRFSGRQFSNSRSEMNVSTLELGDSALYLCASSLGSGPNEQYFGPGTRLTVT.

This clonotype was recorded a few times. V gene TRBV18 combines with J gene TRBJ2-1, with TRBD1 as a possible D gene (5 bases). V was cut by 3 bases and J by 1 base, with 10 bases left in between. The germline CDR1 and CDR2 sequences are KGHSH and LQKENI. The CDR3 consists of 15 residues. In DNA, the CDR3 is TGTGCCAGCTCACCCCTAGGGGCTTCCTACAATGAGCAGTTCTTC. This translates into CASSPLGASYNEQFF.

This clonotype was seen more than once but under ten times. The genes are TRBV5-1 and TRBJ2-5, with 10 bases identical to TRBD2. The CDR3 covers 19 residues. V lost 7 bases to trimming and J lost 3 bases; unmatched junction nucleotides: 21. Germline assignment: CDR1 SGHRS and CDR2 YFSETQ. The CDR3 region is CASRRRRGLRAGGKETQYF. CDR3 coding DNA: TGCGCCAGCCGCCGAAGGAGGGGGCTGCGAGCGGGAGGGAAAGAGACCCAGTACTTC.

The V call is TRBV20-1, the J call TRBJ2-7; perhaps TRBD2 as D (6 bases). CDR1 and CDR2 (germline): DFQATT, SNEGSKA (reference sequence). The CDR3 is 13 residues long. Trimming took 4 bases from V and 4 from J, leaving 14 bases between them. CDR3 region: CSAKSGTEYEQYF. DNA of the CDR3: TGCAGTGCTAAATCCGGGACTGAGTACGAGCAGTACTTC.

The table lists this clonotype with a few counts. The V call is TRBV9, the J call TRBJ2-2, with D unclear. The V end lost 3 bases, the J end lost 2 bases, and 8 bases lay between the germline ends. CDR1 SGDLS and CDR2 YYNGEE come from the germline V gene. There are 14 residues in the CDR3. The CDR3 DNA follows: TGTGCCAGCAGCGCAAACAGCAACACCGGGGAGCTGTTTTTT. This translates into CASSANSNTGELFF.